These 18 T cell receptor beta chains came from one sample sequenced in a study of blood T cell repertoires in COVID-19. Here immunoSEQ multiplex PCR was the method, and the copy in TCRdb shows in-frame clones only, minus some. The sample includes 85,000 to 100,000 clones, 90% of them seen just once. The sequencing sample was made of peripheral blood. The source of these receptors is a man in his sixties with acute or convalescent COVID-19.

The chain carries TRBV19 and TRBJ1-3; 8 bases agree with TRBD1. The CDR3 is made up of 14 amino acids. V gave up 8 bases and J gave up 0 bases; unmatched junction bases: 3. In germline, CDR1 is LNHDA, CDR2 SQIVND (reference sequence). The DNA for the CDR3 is TGTGCCAGTGGTACAGGGGGCTCTGGAAACACCATATATTTT. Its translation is CASGTGGSGNTIYF.

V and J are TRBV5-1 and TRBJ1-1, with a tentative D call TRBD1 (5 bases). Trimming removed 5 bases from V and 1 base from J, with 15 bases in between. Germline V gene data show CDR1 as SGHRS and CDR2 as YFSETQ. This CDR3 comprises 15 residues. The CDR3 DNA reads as TGCGCCAGCAGATCCGAACAGGCGTCGAACACTGAAGCTTTCTTT. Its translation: CASRSEQASNTEAFF.

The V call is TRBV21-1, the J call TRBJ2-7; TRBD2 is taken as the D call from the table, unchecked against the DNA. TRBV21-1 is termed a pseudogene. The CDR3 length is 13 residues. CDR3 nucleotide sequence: TGTGCCAGCAGCGGGACTAGCGGCTACGAGCAGTACGTC. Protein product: CASSGTSGYEQYV.

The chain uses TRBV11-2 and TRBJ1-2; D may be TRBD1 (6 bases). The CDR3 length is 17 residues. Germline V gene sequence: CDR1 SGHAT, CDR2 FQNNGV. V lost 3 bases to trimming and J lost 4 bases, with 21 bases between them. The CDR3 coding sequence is TGTGCCAGCAGCTTTGACGAGAAACAGGGAAGAATCTATGGCTACACCTTC. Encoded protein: CASSFDEKQGRIYGYTF.

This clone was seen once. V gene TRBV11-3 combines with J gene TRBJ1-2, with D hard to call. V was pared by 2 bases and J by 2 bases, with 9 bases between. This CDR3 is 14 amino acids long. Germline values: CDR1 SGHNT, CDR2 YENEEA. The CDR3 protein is CASSLNPGNYGYTF. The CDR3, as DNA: TGTGCCAGCAGCTTAAACCCCGGGAACTATGGCTACACCTTC.

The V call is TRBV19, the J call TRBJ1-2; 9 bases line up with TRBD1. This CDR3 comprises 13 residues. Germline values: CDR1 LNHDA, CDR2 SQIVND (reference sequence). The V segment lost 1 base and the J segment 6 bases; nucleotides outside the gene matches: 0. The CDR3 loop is CASSIGQGDGYTF. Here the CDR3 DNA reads TGTGCCAGTAGTATAGGACAGGGGGATGGCTACACCTTC.

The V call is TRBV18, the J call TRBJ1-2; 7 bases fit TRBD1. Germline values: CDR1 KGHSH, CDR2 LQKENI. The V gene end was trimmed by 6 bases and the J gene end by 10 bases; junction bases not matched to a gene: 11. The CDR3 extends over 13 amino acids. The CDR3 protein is CASSRQGMDDYTF. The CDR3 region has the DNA TGTGCCAGCTCGCGACAGGGAATGGATGACTACACCTTC.

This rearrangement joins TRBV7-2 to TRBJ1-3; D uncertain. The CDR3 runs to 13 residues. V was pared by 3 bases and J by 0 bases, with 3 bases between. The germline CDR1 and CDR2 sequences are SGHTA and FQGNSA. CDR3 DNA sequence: TGTGCCAGCAGCTTCCTCTCTGGAAACACCATATATTTT. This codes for CASSFLSGNTIYF.

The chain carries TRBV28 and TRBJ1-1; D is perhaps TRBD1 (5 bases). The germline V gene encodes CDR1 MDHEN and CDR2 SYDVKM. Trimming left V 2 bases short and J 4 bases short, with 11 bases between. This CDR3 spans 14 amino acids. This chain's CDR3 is CASSLGRVGTEAFF. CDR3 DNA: TGTGCCAGCAGTTTAGGCAGGGTAGGCACTGAAGCTTTCTTT.

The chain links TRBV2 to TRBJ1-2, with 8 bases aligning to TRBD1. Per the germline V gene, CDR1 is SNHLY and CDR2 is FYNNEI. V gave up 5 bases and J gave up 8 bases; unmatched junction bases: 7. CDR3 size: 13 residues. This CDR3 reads CASSSQGEGGYTF. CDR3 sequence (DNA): TGTGCCAGCAGTTCACAGGGGGAAGGGGGCTACACCTTC.

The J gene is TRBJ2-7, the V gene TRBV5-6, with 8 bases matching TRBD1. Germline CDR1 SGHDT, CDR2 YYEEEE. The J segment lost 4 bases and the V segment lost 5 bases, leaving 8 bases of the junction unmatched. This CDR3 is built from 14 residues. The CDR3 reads CASSYGQGRYEQYV. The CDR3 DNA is TGTGCCAGCAGTTACGGACAGGGTAGATACGAGCAGTACGTC.

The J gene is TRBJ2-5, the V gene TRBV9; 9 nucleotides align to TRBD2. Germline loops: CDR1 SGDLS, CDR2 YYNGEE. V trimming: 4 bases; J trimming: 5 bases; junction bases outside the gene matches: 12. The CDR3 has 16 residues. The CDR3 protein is CASSLGWSGGLETQYF. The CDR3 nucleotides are TGTGCCAGCAGCCTCGGGTGGAGCGGGGGGCTGGAGACCCAGTACTTC. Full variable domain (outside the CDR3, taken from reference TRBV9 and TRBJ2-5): DSGVTQTPKHLITATGQRVTLRCSPRSGDLSVYWYQQSLDQGLQFLIQYYNGEERAKGNILERFSAQQFPDLHSELNLSSLELGDSALYFCASSLGWSGGLETQYFGPGTRLLVL.

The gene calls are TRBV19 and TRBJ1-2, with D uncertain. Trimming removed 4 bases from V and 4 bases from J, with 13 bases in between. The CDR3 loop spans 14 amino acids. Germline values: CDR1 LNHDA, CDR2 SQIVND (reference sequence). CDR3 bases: TGTGCCAGTAGTACCGCGGTCATGGGCTATGGCTACACCTTC. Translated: CASSTAVMGYGYTF. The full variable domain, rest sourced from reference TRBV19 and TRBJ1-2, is DGGITQSPKYLFRKEGQNVTLSCEQNLNHDAMYWYRQDPGQGLRLIYYSQIVNDFQKGDIAEGYSVSREKKESFPLTVTSAQKNPTAFYLCASSTAVMGYGYTFGSGTRLTVV.

This chain's CDR3 is CASTKPRLNTEAFF. CDR3 coding DNA: TGTGCCAGCACCAAACCCCGGTTGAACACTGAAGCTTTCTTT. The chain uses TRBV7-9 and TRBJ1-1; D not resolved. The V end lost 7 bases, the J end lost 0 bases, and 12 bases lay between the germline ends. The CDR3 loop spans 14 amino acids. CDR1 and CDR2 from the germline V gene are SEHNR and FQNEAQ (reference sequence).

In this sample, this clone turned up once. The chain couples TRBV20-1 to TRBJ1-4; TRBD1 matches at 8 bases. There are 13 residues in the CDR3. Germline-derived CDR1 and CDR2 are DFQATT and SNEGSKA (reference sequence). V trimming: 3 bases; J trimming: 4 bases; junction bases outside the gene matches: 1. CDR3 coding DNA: TGCAGTGCTAGTACAGGGGGTAATGAAAAACTGTTTTTT. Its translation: CSASTGGNEKLFF.

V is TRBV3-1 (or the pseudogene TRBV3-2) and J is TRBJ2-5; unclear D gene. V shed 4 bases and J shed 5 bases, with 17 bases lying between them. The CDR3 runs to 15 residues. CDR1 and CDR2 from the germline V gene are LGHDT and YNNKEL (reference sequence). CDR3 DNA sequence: TGTGCCAGCAGCCTCACCCCCGAGGTCGCGGAGACCCAGTACTTC. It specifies CASSLTPEVAETQYF.

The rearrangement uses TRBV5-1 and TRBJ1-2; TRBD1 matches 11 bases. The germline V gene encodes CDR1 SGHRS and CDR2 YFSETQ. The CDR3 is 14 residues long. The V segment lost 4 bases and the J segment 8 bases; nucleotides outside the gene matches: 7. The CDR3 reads CASSKEGQGEGYTF. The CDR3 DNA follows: TGCGCCAGCAGCAAGGAGGGACAGGGGGAAGGCTACACCTTC.

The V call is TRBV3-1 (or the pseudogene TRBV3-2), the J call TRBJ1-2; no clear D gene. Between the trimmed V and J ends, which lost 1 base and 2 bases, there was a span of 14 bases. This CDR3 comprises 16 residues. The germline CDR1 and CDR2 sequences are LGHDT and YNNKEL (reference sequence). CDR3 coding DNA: TGTGCCAGCAGCCAAGTCGTAAACCGAGGGAACTATGGCTACACCTTC. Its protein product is CASSQVVNRGNYGYTF.